The clone carrying this T cell receptor beta chain turned up a few times. This sample was included in a study of shared T cell receptors in the human thymus. The CDR3 totals 15 residues. Trimming took off 3 bases at V and 2 bases at J, with 12 bases between the two ends. CDR1 and CDR2 (germline): LNHDA, SQIVND (reference sequence). TCRdb keeps only in-frame clones here, not all; method: immunoSEQ multiplex PCR. The sample lists some 640,000 clones, about 87% occurring once. The sample was also linked to a second study, of human thymus T cells. That source reports: Finnish infants who were healthy and having corrective surgery for congenital heart defects made up the donors. The study used thymus tissue resected during corrective heart surgery. Among thymic and blood repertoires, usage of V and J genes appeared biased. Thymic repertoires from unrelated individuals overlapped highly, related research reported.

The rearrangement joins TRBV19 to TRBJ2-3; a weak D match, TRBD2 (5 bases). The TCR originated in a boy younger than two with a congenital heart defect. The specimen sequenced was thymocytes. CDR3 DNA sequence: TGTGCCAGTAGTATTGAGGCGGGCCTCACAGATACGCAGTATTTT. Its protein is CASSIEAGLTDTQYF.